The clone carrying this T cell receptor (beta chain) occurred a few times. The CDR3 loop spans 15 amino acids. Germline CDR1 reads DFQATT; CDR2 reads SNEGSKA (reference sequence). Losses at the gene ends were 5 bases for V and 0 bases for J; bases not matched to a gene: 6. TCRdb redid the calling of the 5' RACE reads with MiXCR, one entry per CDR3 protein. The sample includes 460,000 or so distinct CDR3 sequences, 11% to 15% of them seen just once. The data are from a study of identical twins. Separately, the same data were catalogued under a study of yellow fever vaccine responses in identical twins.

The chain couples TRBV20-1 to TRBJ2-1, with 8 bases lining up with TRBD2. The material sequenced was CD4+ T cells sorted from blood. The source is a young woman in good health. Here the CDR3 DNA reads TGCAGTGCTCCGCGGGGGGAGAGCTCCTACAATGAGCAGTTCTTC. This encodes CSAPRGESSYNEQFF.